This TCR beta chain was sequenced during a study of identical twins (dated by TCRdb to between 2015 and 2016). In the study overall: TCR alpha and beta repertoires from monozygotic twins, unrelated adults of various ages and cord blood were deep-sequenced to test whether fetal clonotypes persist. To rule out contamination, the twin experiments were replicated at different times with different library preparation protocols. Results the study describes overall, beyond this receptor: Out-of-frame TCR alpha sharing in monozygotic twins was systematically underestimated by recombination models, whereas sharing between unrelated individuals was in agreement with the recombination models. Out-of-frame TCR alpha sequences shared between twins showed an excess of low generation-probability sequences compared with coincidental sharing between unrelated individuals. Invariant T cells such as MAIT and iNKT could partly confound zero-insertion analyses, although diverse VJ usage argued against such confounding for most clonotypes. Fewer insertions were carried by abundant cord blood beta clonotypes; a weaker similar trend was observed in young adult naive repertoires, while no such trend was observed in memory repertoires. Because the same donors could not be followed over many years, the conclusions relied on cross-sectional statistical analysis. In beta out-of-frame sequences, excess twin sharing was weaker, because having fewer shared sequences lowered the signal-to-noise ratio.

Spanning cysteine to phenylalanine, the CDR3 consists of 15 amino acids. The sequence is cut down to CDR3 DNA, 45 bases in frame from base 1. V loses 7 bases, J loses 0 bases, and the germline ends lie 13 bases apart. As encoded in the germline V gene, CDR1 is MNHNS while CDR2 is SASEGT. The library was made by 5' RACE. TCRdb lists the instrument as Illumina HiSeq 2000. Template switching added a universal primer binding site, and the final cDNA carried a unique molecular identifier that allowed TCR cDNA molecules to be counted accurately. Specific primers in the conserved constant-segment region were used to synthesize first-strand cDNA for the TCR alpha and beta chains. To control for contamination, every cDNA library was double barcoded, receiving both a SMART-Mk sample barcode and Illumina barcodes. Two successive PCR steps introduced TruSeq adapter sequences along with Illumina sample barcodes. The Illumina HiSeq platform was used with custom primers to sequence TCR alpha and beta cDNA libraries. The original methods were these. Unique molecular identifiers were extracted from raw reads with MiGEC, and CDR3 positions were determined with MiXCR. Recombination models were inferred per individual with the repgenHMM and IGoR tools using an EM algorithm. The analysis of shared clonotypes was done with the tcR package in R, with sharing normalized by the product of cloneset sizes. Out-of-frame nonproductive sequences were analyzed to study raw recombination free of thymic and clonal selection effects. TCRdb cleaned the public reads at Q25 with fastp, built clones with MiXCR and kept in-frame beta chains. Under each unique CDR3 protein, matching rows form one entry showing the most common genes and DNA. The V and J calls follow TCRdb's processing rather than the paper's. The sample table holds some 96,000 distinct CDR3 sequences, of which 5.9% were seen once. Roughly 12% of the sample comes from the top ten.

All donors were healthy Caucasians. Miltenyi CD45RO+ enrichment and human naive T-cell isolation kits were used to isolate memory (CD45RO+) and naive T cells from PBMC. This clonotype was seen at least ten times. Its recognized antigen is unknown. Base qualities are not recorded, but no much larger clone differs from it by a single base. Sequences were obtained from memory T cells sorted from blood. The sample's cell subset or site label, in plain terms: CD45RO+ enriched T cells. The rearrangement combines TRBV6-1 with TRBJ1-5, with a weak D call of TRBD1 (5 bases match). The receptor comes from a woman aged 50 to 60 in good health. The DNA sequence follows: TGTGCCAGCAAAGACAGTTTCAATAGCAATCAGCCCCAGCATTTT. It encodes CASKDSFNSNQPQHF.